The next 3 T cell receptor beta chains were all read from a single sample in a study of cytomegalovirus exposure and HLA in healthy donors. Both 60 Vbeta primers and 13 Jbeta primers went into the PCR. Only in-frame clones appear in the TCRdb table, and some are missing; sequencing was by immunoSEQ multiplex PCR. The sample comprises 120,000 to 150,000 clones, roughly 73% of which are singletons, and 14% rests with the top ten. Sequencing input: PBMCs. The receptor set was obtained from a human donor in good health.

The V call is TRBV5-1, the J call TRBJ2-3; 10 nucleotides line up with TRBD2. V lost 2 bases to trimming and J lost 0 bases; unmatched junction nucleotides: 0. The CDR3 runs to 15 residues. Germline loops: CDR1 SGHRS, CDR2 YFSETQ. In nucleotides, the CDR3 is TGCGCCAGCAGCTTAGCGGGGGGGAGCACAGATACGCAGTATTTT. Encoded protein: CASSLAGGSTDTQYF.

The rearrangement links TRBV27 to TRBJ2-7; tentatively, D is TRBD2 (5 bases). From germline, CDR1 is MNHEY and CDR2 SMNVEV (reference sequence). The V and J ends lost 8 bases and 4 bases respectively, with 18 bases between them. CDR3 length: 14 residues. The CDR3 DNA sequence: TGTGCCAGCCGTACTCGGGCGGGTTCGTACGAGCAGTACTTC. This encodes CASRTRAGSYEQYF.

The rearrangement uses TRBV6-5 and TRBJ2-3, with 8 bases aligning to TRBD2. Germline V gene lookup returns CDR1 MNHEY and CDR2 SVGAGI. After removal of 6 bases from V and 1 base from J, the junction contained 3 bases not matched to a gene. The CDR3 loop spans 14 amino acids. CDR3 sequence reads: CASRPAGGTDTQYF. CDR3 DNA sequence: TGTGCCAGCAGACCAGCGGGAGGCACAGATACGCAGTATTTT.